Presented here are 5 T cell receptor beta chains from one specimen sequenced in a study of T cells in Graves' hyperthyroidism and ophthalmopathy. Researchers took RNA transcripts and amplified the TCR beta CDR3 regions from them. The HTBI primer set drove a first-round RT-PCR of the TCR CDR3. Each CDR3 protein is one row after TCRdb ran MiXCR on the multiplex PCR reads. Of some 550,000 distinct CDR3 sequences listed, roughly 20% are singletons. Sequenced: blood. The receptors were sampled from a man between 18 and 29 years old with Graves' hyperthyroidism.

The CDR3 region is CASRRGQGAYEQYF. The CDR3 bases are TGTGCCAGCAGAAGGGGCCAGGGGGCTTACGAGCAGTACTTC. The chain couples TRBV6-1 to TRBJ2-7, with 8 bases matching TRBD1. V shed 6 bases and J 4 bases; nucleotides not matched to a gene: 8. The length of the CDR3 is 14 residues. CDR1 and CDR2 (germline): MNHNS, SASEGT.

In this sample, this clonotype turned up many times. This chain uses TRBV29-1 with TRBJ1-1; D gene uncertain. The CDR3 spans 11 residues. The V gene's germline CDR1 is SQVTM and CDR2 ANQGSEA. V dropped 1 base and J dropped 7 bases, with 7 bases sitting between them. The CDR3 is CSVEGSFEAFF. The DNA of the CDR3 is TGCAGCGTTGAAGGGAGTTTTGAAGCTTTCTTT.

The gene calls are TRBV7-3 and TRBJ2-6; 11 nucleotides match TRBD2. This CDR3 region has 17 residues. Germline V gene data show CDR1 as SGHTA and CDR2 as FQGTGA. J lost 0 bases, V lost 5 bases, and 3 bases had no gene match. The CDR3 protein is CASSKTSGISGANVLTF. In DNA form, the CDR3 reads TGTGCCAGCAGCAAGACTAGCGGGATCTCTGGGGCCAACGTCCTGACTTTC.

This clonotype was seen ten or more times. CDR3: CASSWARGRQPQHF. The CDR3 nucleotides are TGTGCCAGCAGCTGGGCCAGGGGTCGTCAGCCCCAGCATTTT. This chain connects TRBV6-1 to TRBJ1-5; TRBD1 is a possible D gene (6 bases). The germline CDR1 and CDR2 sequences are MNHNS and SASEGT. The CDR3 runs to 14 residues. V dropped 6 bases and J dropped 6 bases, with 15 bases sitting between them.

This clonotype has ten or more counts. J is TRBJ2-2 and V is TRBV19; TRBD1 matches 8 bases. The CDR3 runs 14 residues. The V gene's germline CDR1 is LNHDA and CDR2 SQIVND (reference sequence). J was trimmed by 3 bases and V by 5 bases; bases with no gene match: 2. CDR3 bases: TGTGCCAGTAGTTGGACAGGGTACACCGGGGAGCTGTTTTTT. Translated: CASSWTGYTGELFF.